The entry that follows covers one T cell receptor beta chain sequence. The repertoire was sequenced with immunoSEQ multiplex PCR; TCRdb's copy has only in-frame clones and lacks some. The sample lists 100,000 to 150,000 clones; 89% were seen once. This record belongs to a study of cytomegalovirus exposure and HLA in healthy donors. Trimming removed 4 bases from V and 7 bases from J, with 18 bases in between. CDR1 SGHRS and CDR2 YFSETQ come from the germline V gene. This CDR3 spans 15 amino acids. The receptor's source is a woman between 18 and 29 years old in good health and CMV-seronegative. This rearrangement joins TRBV5-1 to TRBJ2-1; weak D call: TRBD2 (7 bases). Source material: PBMCs. This chain's CDR3 is CASSTTGGLRNEQFF. For the CDR3, the DNA is TGCGCCAGCAGCACGACGGGGGGCCTAAGGAATGAGCAGTTCTTC. Variable domain in full (rest from reference TRBV5-1 and TRBJ2-1): KAGVTQTPRYLIKTRGQQVTLSCSPISGHRSVSWYQQTPGQGLQFLFEYFSETQRNKGNFPGRFSGRQFSNSRSEMNVSTLELGDSALYLCASSTTGGLRNEQFFGPGTRLTVL.